These 20 T cell receptor beta chains share one sample of origin, sequenced in a study of T cells in Graves' hyperthyroidism and ophthalmopathy. Authors of the study amplified TCR beta CDR3 regions from RNA transcripts. First-round RT-PCR with HTBI primers amplified the TCR CDR3 region. TCRdb used MiXCR to reprocess the multiplex PCR reads, holding one entry per CDR3 protein. The data contain approximately 600,000 distinct CDR3 sequences, about 17% of them singletons. Sequencing input: blood. The receptor set was obtained from a woman in her 30s with Graves' hyperthyroidism.

This clonotype was seen ten or more times. This chain uses TRBV7-8 with TRBJ2-1, with 9 nucleotides matching TRBD1. V shed 1 base and J 6 bases; nucleotides not matched to a gene: 7. Per the germline V gene, CDR1 is SGHVS and CDR2 is FQNEAQ. The CDR3 runs to 16 residues. CDR3 sequence reads: CASSLGAPDRGNEQFF. The CDR3 nucleotides read TGTGCCAGCAGCTTAGGTGCACCGGACAGGGGCAATGAGCAGTTCTTC.

This clonotype was seen ten or more times. The rearrangement uses TRBV5-6 and TRBJ1-5; no clear D. V shed 0 bases and J shed 6 bases, with 10 bases lying between them. The length of the CDR3 is 14 residues. Germline lookup yields CDR1 SGHDT and CDR2 YYEEEE. The CDR3 here is CASSLATEGQPQHF. The CDR3 DNA reads as TGTGCCAGCAGCTTGGCCACAGAAGGTCAGCCCCAGCATTTT.

CDR3 in DNA: TGTGCCAGCAGCCCCACTAGTATACTCAACAATGAGCAGTTCTTC. It yields the protein CASSPTSILNNEQFF. V and J are TRBV9 and TRBJ2-1; tentative D call: TRBD2 (5 bases). Germline CDR1 reads SGDLS; CDR2 reads YYNGEE. The CDR3 loop spans 15 amino acids. Trimming cost V 4 bases and J 5 bases, with 16 bases left between them.

This clonotype has a handful of counts. This sequence may be a read error, since a much larger clone differs from it by one base. The chain joins TRBV2 to TRBJ1-2; no clear D gene. The V end lost 8 bases, the J end lost 3 bases, and 7 bases lay between the germline ends. Germline CDR1 is SNHLY and CDR2 is FYNNEI. This CDR3 contains 11 residues. The CDR3 DNA reads TGTGCCAGCGGGGTGGACTATGGCTACACCTTC. Translating gives CASGVDYGYTF.

This clonotype was found many times. V gene TRBV6-2 or TRBV6-3 combines with J gene TRBJ2-7; 14 bases fit TRBD2. Germline V gives CDR1 MNHEY, CDR2 SVGEGT. This CDR3 has 17 amino acids. V shed 8 bases, J shed 4 bases, and the junction held 13 bases outside the gene matches. CDR3 residues: CASSWGTSGSRLYEQYF. As DNA, the CDR3 is TGTGCCAGCTCTTGGGGGACTAGCGGGAGTCGGCTTTACGAGCAGTACTTC.

Many counts were recorded for this clonotype. This rearrangement joins TRBV7-9 to TRBJ2-5; 7 nucleotides align to TRBD2. The germline gives CDR1 SEHNR, CDR2 FQNEAQ (reference sequence). The length of the CDR3 is 14 residues. Unmatched junction bases numbered 3, after V lost 5 bases and J lost 0 bases. The CDR3, as DNA: TGTGCCAGCAGCGGTAGCGGGTACCAAGAGACCCAGTACTTC. Translation: CASSGSGYQETQYF.

The V and J genes are TRBV30 and TRBJ2-5; D unclear. V shed 5 bases and J shed 1 base, with 5 bases lying between them. Germline V gene lookup returns CDR1 GTSNPN and CDR2 SVGIG (reference sequence). This CDR3 has 11 residues. CDR3 region: CAWGPQETQYF. The CDR3 nucleotides read TGTGCCTGGGGCCCCCAAGAGACCCAGTACTTC.

This clonotype was found a few times. The V gene is TRBV20-1, the J gene TRBJ2-7; TRBD2 matches at 12 bases. The germline gives CDR1 DFQATT, CDR2 SNEGSKA (reference sequence). This CDR3 region has 15 residues. The ends lost 3 bases at V and 3 bases at J; junction bases unmatched: 6. In DNA, the CDR3 is TGCAGTGCTAGTACTAGCGGGAGGCCTTTCTACGAGCAGTACTTC. It specifies CSASTSGRPFYEQYF.

This clonotype was found a few times. A read error is likely, as this CDR3 ends without the conserved phenylalanine or tryptophan. The chain has TRBV12-3 or TRBV12-4 and TRBJ2-7; 10 bases align to TRBD1. CDR3 size: 14 residues. V trimming: 5 bases; J trimming: 5 bases; junction bases outside the gene matches: 6. The CDR3 protein is CASSAGTGVDEQYL. Here the CDR3 DNA reads TGTGCCAGCAGTGCCGGGACAGGGGTCGACGAGCAGTACCTC.

In this sample, this clonotype turned up many times. The chain joins TRBV5-1 to TRBJ2-3; 9 bases agree with TRBD2. The germline gives CDR1 SGHRS, CDR2 YFSETQ. V gave up 2 bases and J gave up 5 bases; unmatched junction bases: 9. There are 16 residues in the CDR3. DNA for the CDR3: TGCGCCAGCAGCTTAGGTATTAGCGGGAGAGGAGATACGCAGTATTTT. Translated, it gives CASSLGISGRGDTQYF.

This sequence joins TRBV29-1 and TRBJ1-3, with D uncertain. The CDR3 has 14 residues. V lost 1 base to trimming and J lost 4 bases, with 11 bases between them. The germline V gene encodes CDR1 SQVTM and CDR2 ANQGSEA. The CDR3 bases are TGCAGCGTTGAAGGGTTTGAGGGCGGAAACACCATATATTTT. This translates into CSVEGFEGGNTIYF.

This clonotype was counted at least ten times. The V and J genes are TRBV20-1 and TRBJ2-3; D is ambiguous. This CDR3 has 15 residues. In germline, CDR1 is DFQATT, CDR2 SNEGSKA (reference sequence). V was cut by 3 bases and J by 2 bases, with 15 bases left in between. CDR3 in DNA: TGCAGTGCTAGTCCTGGAGTTGGCTACACAGATACGCAGTATTTT. Protein: CSASPGVGYTDTQYF.

This clonotype was recorded many times. This chain uses TRBV2 with TRBJ2-5; 7 bases line up with TRBD2. The CDR3 has 15 amino acids. V lost 7 bases and J lost 2; bases outside the gene matches: 10. Per germline, CDR1 SNHLY and CDR2 FYNNEI. The CDR3 region has the DNA TGTGCCAGCAAGGATAGCGGGCTGAGACAAGAGACCCAGTACTTC. The encoded protein is CASKDSGLRQETQYF.

This clonotype occurred a few times. V usage is TRBV19 and J usage is TRBJ2-7; 8 bases agree with TRBD2. The CDR3 sequence is 15 residues long. Trimming cost V 7 bases and J 0 bases; bases outside gene matches: 8. CDR1 is LNHDA, CDR2 SQIVND, per germline (reference sequence). CDR3 sequence (DNA): TGTGCCAGTACCCCAACTAGCGGCGCCTCCTACGAGCAGTACTTC. Translated: CASTPTSGASYEQYF. The variable domain in full, completed from reference TRBV19 and TRBJ2-7, reads DGGITQSPKYLFRKEGQNVTLSCEQNLNHDAMYWYRQDPGQGLRLIYYSQIVNDFQKGDIAEGYSVSREKKESFPLTVTSAQKNPTAFYLCASTPTSGASYEQYFGPGTRLTVT.

The chain employs TRBV19 and TRBJ2-4, with D possibly TRBD2 on 5 matching bases. With 8 bases removed from V and 8 bases from J, the gap between germline ends came to 16 bases. Germline V gene lookup returns CDR1 LNHDA and CDR2 SQIVND (reference sequence). This CDR3 region has 13 residues. Written as DNA, the CDR3 is TGTGCCAGTTCTGTAGAAGGAGGTCACATTCAGTACTTC. Amino acids: CASSVEGGHIQYF.

Turning to this clonotype: A clone one base away is much larger, so this may be a read error. V usage is TRBV7-8 and J usage is TRBJ1-1, with D uncertain. Germline V lookup: CDR1 SGHVS, CDR2 FQNEAQ. CDR3 size: 16 residues. The CDR3 spells CASSLESRLMNTEASF. CDR3 DNA sequence: TGTGCCAGCAGCTTAGAAAGTCGGCTAATGAACACTGAAGCTTCCTTT.

This clonotype was detected only once. The genes are TRBV2 and TRBJ2-7; no clear D. CDR1 and CDR2 (germline): SNHLY, FYNNEI. The V end was cut by 11 bases, the J end by 0 bases, with 8 bases between. The CDR3 spans 11 residues. The CDR3 DNA reads as TGTGCCGTAGTAAACTCCTACGAGCAGTACTTC. It translates to CAVVNSYEQYF.

A few counts support this clonotype. CDR3 DNA: TGTGCCAGCAGTTTATCGGGTTTCTCTGGAAACACCATATATTTT. Translated, it gives CASSLSGFSGNTIYF. The gene calls are TRBV27 and TRBJ1-3; the D is unclear. V lost 0 bases, J lost 0 bases, and 6 bases lay in between. This CDR3 has 15 amino acids. Germline assignment: CDR1 MNHEY and CDR2 SMNVEV (reference sequence).

This clonotype was seen once. V is TRBV29-1 and J is TRBJ2-6; weak D call: TRBD2 (6 bases). Germline V gene lookup returns CDR1 SQVTM and CDR2 ANQGSEA. CDR3 length: 15 residues. Trimming took 4 bases from V and 0 from J, leaving 10 bases between them. As DNA, the CDR3 is TGCAGCGTTGGGGGACTGACCTCTGGGGCCAACGTCCTGACTTTC. Translation gives CSVGGLTSGANVLTF.

For the CDR3, the DNA is TGTGCCAGCAGTTTAGGGACAGGGGACCTACGATCCTACAATGAGCAGTTCTTC. It codes for CASSLGTGDLRSYNEQFF. The rearrangement links TRBV27 to TRBJ2-1; 10 nucleotides line up with TRBD1. V dropped 2 bases and J dropped 1; count of bases not matched to a gene: 8. The CDR3 covers 18 residues. Germline loops: CDR1 MNHEY, CDR2 SMNVEV (reference sequence).